The T cell receptor (beta chain) described here comes from a study of cytomegalovirus exposure and HLA in healthy donors. Points from the study as a whole: A few CMV-associated chains were confirmed in vitro to be specific for CMV antigens. High sensitivity and specificity were reportedly achieved when the classifier diagnosed cytomegalovirus status. Presence/absence analysis assumed near-uniform sequencing depth across donors.

PCR primers comprised 60 Vbeta and 13 Jbeta primers. TCRdb keeps only in-frame clones here, not all; method: immunoSEQ multiplex PCR. Seen here are about 200,000 clones, about 80% observed once, and the top ten hold around 0.99%. On this clone itself: Its antigen is as yet unknown.

The CDR3 sequence is 13 residues long. Trimming left V 0 bases short and J 6 bases short, with 7 bases between. Germline CDR1 reads SGHTA; CDR2 reads FQGTGA. The sample consisted of PBMCs. The V gene is TRBV7-3, the J gene TRBJ2-3; tentatively, D is TRBD2 (6 bases). The receptor's source is a woman between 40 and 50 years old in good health and CMV-seronegative. The CDR3 region has the DNA TGTGCCAGCAGCTTAACTCGGGGGGATACGCAGTATTTT. Its protein is CASSLTRGDTQYF.